This entry concerns a single T cell receptor beta chain. Measured with immunoSEQ multiplex PCR; TCRdb has only the in-frame clones, and not every one. The sample has more than 65,000 clones; roughly 77% are singletons. This entry comes from a study of OX40 agonist ivuxolimab in advanced cancers. V gave up 5 bases and J gave up 5 bases; unmatched junction bases: 4. This CDR3 spans 13 amino acids. Germline CDR1 reads SEHNR; CDR2 reads FQNEAQ (reference sequence). The sequence derives from an adult with an advanced solid tumor such as melanoma, head and neck, liver or kidney cancer. The V call is TRBV7-9, the J call TRBJ1-1, with 8 bases fitting TRBD1. Sequencing was performed on CD4+ or CD8+ T cells sorted from blood, taken in a trial of the OX40 agonist ivuxolimab. The CDR3 here is CASSQGQETEAFF. CDR3 sequence (DNA): TGTGCCAGCAGCCAGGGACAGGAGACTGAAGCTTTCTTT.